Below are 26 T cell receptor beta chains sequenced from a single sample in a study of patients and donors after allogeneic stem cell transplantation. Via MiXCR, TCRdb re-called the RT-PCR reads, giving one row per CDR3 protein. In the table there are 95,000 to 120,000 distinct CDR3 sequences, 35% to 45% of which are singletons. Sequencing input: blood, either unsorted or a sorted T cell fraction (not recorded which). The receptors stem from a human donor who was either an allogeneic HSCT recipient or a stem cell or donor lymphocyte infusion donor (not recorded which). It is not recorded whose cells these are; they may come from a transplant donor.

The chain employs TRBV7-2 and TRBJ1-1; D may be TRBD1 (5 bases). Deletions cut 6 bases from V and 0 bases from J, with 14 bases between. The CDR3 spans 15 residues. In germline, CDR1 is SGHTA, CDR2 FQGNSA. In DNA form, the CDR3 reads TGTGCCAGCAGACTCCTGACAGTCATGAACACTGAAGCTTTCTTT. Protein: CASRLLTVMNTEAFF.

The chain carries TRBV5-1 and TRBJ2-2; 8 bases are shared with TRBD2. The length of the CDR3 is 15 residues. CDR1 SGHRS and CDR2 YFSETQ come from the germline V gene. The V and J ends lost 2 bases and 7 bases, in that order; junction bases with no gene match: 7. DNA for the CDR3: TGCGCCAGCAGCTTTACTAGCGGCAAGAGCGGGGAGCTGTTTTTT. This codes for CASSFTSGKSGELFF.

V and J are TRBV14 and TRBJ1-6; tentative D call: TRBD1 (6 bases). Germline V gene sequence: CDR1 SGHDN, CDR2 FVKESK. The germline V and J ends were trimmed by 3 bases and 0 bases, with 9 bases remaining between them. The CDR3 extends over 16 amino acids. Here the CDR3 DNA reads TGTGCCAGCAGCCAGCAGGGGAGCTCCTATAATTCACCCCTCCACTTT. This encodes CASSQQGSSYNSPLHF.

This clonotype has only a few counts. This chain joins TRBV28 and TRBJ1-5, with 7 bases identical to TRBD1. Germline CDR1 MDHEN, CDR2 SYDVKM. The length of the CDR3 is 15 residues. V was pared by 6 bases and J by 6 bases, with 11 bases of the junction left unmatched. In DNA, the CDR3 is TGTGCCAGCAGGCCCGGTGGGACAGCCGCTCAGCCCCAGCATTTT. Its protein is CASRPGGTAAQPQHF.

DNA of the CDR3: TGTGCCAGCAGCTTCGGACAGGGTCTACGCTCACCCCTCCACTTT. Translated: CASSFGQGLRSPLHF. The V and J genes are TRBV7-6 and TRBJ1-6; TRBD1 matches 8 bases. Trimming removed 3 bases from V and 10 bases from J; junction bases left unmatched: 8. The CDR3 has 15 amino acids. Looked up from germline, CDR1 is SGHVS and CDR2 is FNYEAQ.

The V and J genes are TRBV4-3 and TRBJ2-7; D is possibly TRBD1 (7 bases). This CDR3 comprises 17 residues. V shed 1 base and J shed 2 bases, with 18 bases lying between them. Looked up from germline, CDR1 is LGHNA and CDR2 is YSLEER. CDR3 DNA sequence: TGCGCCAGCAGCCAAGTATACAGGGGAGGTGGGACCTACGAGCAGTACTTC. The encoded protein is CASSQVYRGGGTYEQYF.

A single count supports this clonotype. This chain connects TRBV4-1 to TRBJ2-5, with D perhaps matching TRBD1 (5 bases). The V end was cut by 1 base, the J end by 3 bases, with 15 bases between. The CDR3 spans 16 residues. Germline V gives CDR1 MGHRA, CDR2 YSYEKL. Here the CDR3 reads CASSQVVQGGKETQYF. Written as DNA, the CDR3 is TGCGCCAGCAGCCAAGTAGTCCAGGGCGGAAAAGAGACCCAGTACTTC.

This clonotype has ten or more counts. The chain carries TRBV12-3 or TRBV12-4 and TRBJ1-1; tentative D call: TRBD1 (5 bases). The V end was cut by 3 bases, the J end by 11 bases, with 16 bases between. There are 13 residues in the CDR3. CDR3 nucleotides: TGTGCCAGCAGTTTCGCAGGGAACGTGTGGGCTTTCTTT. Protein: CASSFAGNVWAFF.

J is TRBJ2-7 and V is TRBV24-1; D is uncertain. Trimming removed 8 bases at V and 3 bases at J, with 7 bases between. Germline CDR1 is KGHDR and CDR2 is SFDVKD. The CDR3 is 11 amino acids. The CDR3 here is CATKGNYEQYF. As DNA, the CDR3 is TGTGCCACCAAAGGGAACTACGAGCAGTACTTC.

This clonotype was found a few times. The rearrangement links TRBV20-1 to TRBJ1-2; possibly TRBD1 for D (5 bases). Germline CDR1 and CDR2: DFQATT and SNEGSKA (reference sequence). The CDR3 runs to 12 residues. Between the trimmed V and J ends, which lost 3 bases and 4 bases, there was a span of 9 bases. This CDR3 reads CSASPGIYGYTF. The DNA of the CDR3 is TGCAGTGCTAGTCCAGGGATCTATGGCTACACCTTC.

This clonotype occurred a few times. V usage is TRBV4-2 and J usage is TRBJ1-1; tentative D call: TRBD1 (5 bases). The germline V gene encodes CDR1 LGHNA and CDR2 YNFKEQ. The CDR3 runs to 12 residues. The germline V and J ends were trimmed by 0 bases and 10 bases, with 9 bases remaining between them. CDR3 sequence: CASSQDPGAAFF. CDR3 nucleotide sequence: TGTGCCAGCAGCCAAGACCCTGGGGCAGCTTTCTTT.

Only a few counts were recorded for this clonotype. The V and J genes are TRBV27 and TRBJ1-5; TRBD1 is a possible D gene (5 bases). Germline V gene lookup returns CDR1 MNHEY and CDR2 SMNVEV (reference sequence). Trimming shortened V by 3 bases and J by 6 bases, and 12 bases separated the two germline ends. CDR3 size: 14 residues. The CDR3 nucleotides read TGTGCCAGCAGTTTTGGGGGTTTGACTCAGCCCCAGCATTTT. This codes for CASSFGGLTQPQHF.

This clonotype was observed a few times. This chain uses TRBV24-1 with TRBJ1-1; 10 bases fit TRBD1. V lost 3 bases, J lost 0 bases, and 6 bases stayed unmatched. Germline V gene sequence: CDR1 KGHDR, CDR2 SFDVKD. This CDR3 region has 17 residues. CDR3 bases: TGTGCCACCAGTGATGCTGACAGGGGGCAGGTGAACACTGAAGCTTTCTTT. Translating it yields CATSDADRGQVNTEAFF.

This clonotype was counted a few times. The chain links TRBV20-1 to TRBJ1-1; D unclear. CDR1 DFQATT and CDR2 SNEGSKA come from the germline V gene (reference sequence). The CDR3 runs to 10 residues. V lost 4 bases to trimming and J lost 12 bases, with 12 bases between them. The CDR3 spells CSATGPRTFF. CDR3 DNA sequence: TGCAGTGCTACCGGTCCGAGAACTTTCTTT.

V gene TRBV7-9 combines with J gene TRBJ2-7; no definite D call. The V gene lost 5 bases and the J gene lost 3 bases, with 17 bases spanning the gap. This CDR3 is built from 15 residues. From germline, CDR1 is SEHNR and CDR2 FQNEAQ (reference sequence). Here the CDR3 reads CASSPTRGAFYEQYF. In nucleotides, the CDR3 is TGTGCCAGCAGCCCGACTCGTGGAGCCTTCTACGAGCAGTACTTC.

The CDR3 nucleotides are TGCGCCAGCAGCCAAGATTGGCGGGAGATTCGGACCTACAATGAGCAGTTCTTC. It specifies CASSQDWREIRTYNEQFF. The gene calls are TRBV4-3 and TRBJ2-1, with 7 bases identical to TRBD2. V gave up 0 bases and J gave up 2 bases; unmatched junction bases: 10. The CDR3 totals 18 residues. Germline lookup yields CDR1 LGHNA and CDR2 YSLEER.

The chain couples TRBV25-1 to TRBJ2-7, with a tentative D call TRBD1 (5 bases). CDR3 size: 13 residues. Germline CDR1 reads MGHDK; CDR2 reads SYGVNS. Trimming left V 3 bases short and J 5 bases short, with 11 bases between. DNA for the CDR3: TGTGCCAGCAGTGAGGTTAGGGGCAACGAGCAGTACTTC. Protein: CASSEVRGNEQYF.

The table lists this clonotype with a few counts. CDR3: CASSLGNTGELFF. For the CDR3, the DNA is TGCGCCAGCAGCTTGGGGAACACCGGGGAGCTGTTTTTT. The chain carries TRBV5-1 and TRBJ2-2; D not resolved. The germline V gene encodes CDR1 SGHRS and CDR2 YFSETQ. The V end was cut by 0 bases, the J end by 1 base, with 1 base between. The CDR3 has 13 residues.

J is TRBJ1-5 and V is TRBV15; D possibly corresponds to TRBD1 (6 bases). The CDR3 spans 15 residues. Per the germline V gene, CDR1 is LNHNV and CDR2 is YYDKDF (reference sequence). Trimming removed 1 base from V and 2 bases from J, with 9 bases in between. CDR3 region: CATSRGAGGNQPQHF. In DNA form, the CDR3 reads TGTGCCACCAGCAGAGGGGCAGGGGGCAATCAGCCCCAGCATTTT.

This clonotype was counted a few times. The V and J genes are TRBV6-6 and TRBJ1-1; the D is unclear. The CDR3 has 13 amino acids. V gave up 4 bases and J gave up 2 bases, with 8 bases separating them. From germline, CDR1 is MNHNY and CDR2 SVGAGI (reference sequence). The CDR3 nucleotides are TGTGCCAGCAGTTGGGCAGTTAACACTGAAGCTTTCTTT. This codes for CASSWAVNTEAFF.

This clonotype showed up just a few times. The gene calls are TRBV11-3 and TRBJ2-7; 7 bases are a match to TRBD1. CDR1 is SGHNT and CDR2 is YENEEA in the germline V gene. V was clipped by 5 bases and J by 2 bases; unmatched bases: 6. There are 14 residues in the CDR3. CDR3 in amino acids: CASSPDRRPYEQYF. CDR3 coding DNA: TGTGCCAGCAGCCCGGACAGGAGACCCTACGAGCAGTACTTC.

This clonotype was counted between two and nine times. V is TRBV20-1 and J is TRBJ2-1; D uncertain. This CDR3 contains 13 residues. CDR1 and CDR2 from the germline V gene are DFQATT and SNEGSKA (reference sequence). This CDR3 is CSPLSSSYNEQFF. As DNA, the CDR3 is TGCAGCCCTCTAAGTAGCTCCTACAATGAGCAGTTCTTC.

The CDR3 bases are TGTGCCAGCAGTTACACCTTGACAGGGGGGAAAAACATTCAGTACTTC. Encoded protein: CASSYTLTGGKNIQYF. The rearrangement uses TRBV6-5 and TRBJ2-4; 9 bases fit TRBD1. Germline lookup yields CDR1 MNHEY and CDR2 SVGAGI. V lost 2 bases to trimming and J lost 4 bases; unmatched junction nucleotides: 6. There are 16 residues in the CDR3.

The chain carries TRBV28 and TRBJ2-3; no clear D gene. Between the trimmed V and J ends, which lost 6 bases and 6 bases, there was a span of 10 bases. CDR1 and CDR2 from the germline V gene are MDHEN and SYDVKM. The CDR3 is 12 residues long. The CDR3 DNA sequence: TGTGCCAGCAGCCAGAATTGGGATACGCAGTATTTT. This translates into CASSQNWDTQYF.

The chain is built from TRBV7-9 and TRBJ2-7; 7 nucleotides align to TRBD2. The V segment lost 2 bases and the J segment 0 bases; nucleotides outside the gene matches: 4. CDR1 SEHNR and CDR2 FQNEAQ come from the germline V gene (reference sequence). CDR3 size: 15 residues. The CDR3 nucleotides are TGTGCCAGCAGCTTAAGCGCTAGCGGCTCCTACGAGCAGTACTTC. Translated: CASSLSASGSYEQYF.

This clonotype has only a few counts. V and J are TRBV6-5 and TRBJ1-4; perhaps TRBD1 as D (5 bases). The length of the CDR3 is 13 residues. The V end lost 6 bases, the J end lost 8 bases, and 13 bases lay between the germline ends. Looked up from germline, CDR1 is MNHEY and CDR2 is SVGAGI. The CDR3 here is CASSPGPREKLFF. The CDR3 region has the DNA TGTGCCAGCAGCCCGGGACCCAGGGAAAAACTGTTTTTT.